This T cell receptor (beta chain) was sequenced in a study of early stage breast cancer tumors. Whole-study findings and limits: Tumors had roughly 2.3-fold higher T cell density and higher clonality than adjacent normal breast tissue. Bulk DNA sequencing of unsorted cells missed chain pairing and markers. Comparing each tissue with blood distinguished tumor from normal in about 85% of the 16 patients.

A remark on this clone: Its cognate antigen is unknown.

Produced via immunoSEQ multiplex PCR; TCRdb's table is partial and in-frame only. Of about 50,000 clones listed, approximately 80% are singletons. From germline, CDR1 is SGHNT and CDR2 YYREEE (reference sequence). V was shortened by 0 bases and J by 3 bases, with 4 bases between the two germline ends. The CDR3 spans 14 residues. This TCR derives from a person between 50 and 60 years old with breast cancer. The rearrangement uses TRBV5-4 and TRBJ1-6; D is unclear. The sequenced sample was blood. CDR3 loop: CASSLDGYNSPLHF. The CDR3, as DNA: TGTGCCAGCAGCTTGGACGGCTATAATTCACCCCTCCACTTT.